Following are 19 T cell receptor beta chains from one sample sequenced in a study of CD4+ T cells in melanoma. The method was immunoSEQ multiplex PCR; TCRdb's version includes in-frame clones alone and lacks a portion of them. The sample yields 40,000 to 50,000 clones, approximately 92% seen once. The sequenced sample consisted of peripheral blood. The receptor source for this set is a human donor with melanoma.

As to this clone: A read error may be the cause here, since a much bigger clone is one base away. The chain joins TRBV10-3 to TRBJ2-7, with a weak D call TRBD1 (5 bases). The J call is doubtful: the DNA matches TRBJ2-1 better. This CDR3 is 15 amino acids long. CDR1 is ENHRY, CDR2 SYGVKD, per germline. The chain's CDR3 is CAIRHGAGNNNEQFF. CDR3 nucleotides: TGTGCCATCAGGCATGGGGCAGGGAACAACAATGAGCAGTTCTTC.

The chain combines TRBV28 with TRBJ1-2; D unresolved. V was cut by 6 bases and J by 8 bases, with 19 bases left in between. The CDR3 runs 14 residues. The germline CDR1 and CDR2 sequences are MDHEN and SYDVKM. The CDR3 DNA reads as TGTGCCAGCAGCCTGTCCCATCTCAGAGGCGGCTACACCTTC. This codes for CASSLSHLRGGYTF.

The J gene is TRBJ2-7, the V gene TRBV7-3; D unclear. CDR1 is SGHTA and CDR2 is FQGTGA in the germline V gene. Trimming cost V 2 bases and J 2 bases, with 13 bases left between them. This CDR3 has 15 residues. The CDR3 protein is CASSLSYGSAYEQYF. As DNA, the CDR3 is TGTGCCAGCAGCTTATCTTATGGCAGCGCCTACGAGCAGTACTTC.

V usage is TRBV7-9 and J usage is TRBJ2-1, with D hard to call. The CDR3 has 11 residues. Germline-derived CDR1 and CDR2 are SEHNR and FQNEAQ (reference sequence). V shed 3 bases and J shed 6 bases, with 3 bases lying between them. CDR3 in DNA: TGTGCCAGCAGCTTCGGCAATGAGCAGTTCTTC. Residues: CASSFGNEQFF.

V gene TRBV30 combines with J gene TRBJ1-6, with D perhaps matching TRBD1 (5 bases). The CDR3 contains 14 residues. Germline V gives CDR1 GTSNPN, CDR2 SVGIG (reference sequence). Trimming shortened V by 4 bases and J by 10 bases, and 17 bases separated the two germline ends. The CDR3 protein is CAWTRDLRGSPLHF. Here the CDR3 DNA reads TGTGCCTGGACTAGGGACCTGAGGGGATCACCCCTCCACTTT.

The chain couples TRBV5-1 to TRBJ2-3; D is possibly TRBD2 (5 bases). Germline V lookup: CDR1 SGHRS, CDR2 YFSETQ. The CDR3 is 15 residues long. V lost 4 bases and J lost 0, with 12 bases in between. CDR3 coding DNA: TGCGCCAGCAGCGAGGGCTGGACTAGCACAGATACGCAGTATTTT. This gives the protein CASSEGWTSTDTQYF.

This clone was found once. The J gene is TRBJ2-3, the V gene TRBV27, with 8 bases that match TRBD1. CDR1 and CDR2 from the germline V gene are MNHEY and SMNVEV (reference sequence). J gave up 0 bases and V 5 bases, and 4 bases lay outside the gene matches. The CDR3 is made up of 15 amino acids. The CDR3 here is CASSRQGSSTDTQYF. The CDR3 DNA reads as TGTGCCAGCAGTCGACAGGGGAGTAGCACAGATACGCAGTATTTT.

J is TRBJ2-2 and V is TRBV9; TRBD2 agrees at 9 bases. The germline V gene has CDR1 SGDLS and CDR2 YYNGEE. CDR3 length equals 17 residues. V trimming: 0 bases; J trimming: 3 bases; junction bases outside the gene matches: 6. This CDR3 reads CASSVAPSGAHTGELFF. CDR3 coding DNA: TGTGCCAGCAGCGTAGCCCCTAGCGGGGCCCACACCGGGGAGCTGTTTTTT.

This clone came up a few times. The rearrangement links TRBV6-4 to TRBJ2-3, with D maybe TRBD2 (7 bases). The germline V gene has CDR1 MRHNA and CDR2 SNTAGT. There are 15 residues in the CDR3. The V and J ends lost 0 bases and 4 bases respectively, with 11 bases between them. CDR3 region: CASSDSIGGPDTQYF. In DNA form, the CDR3 reads TGTGCCAGCAGTGACTCGATCGGGGGGCCAGATACGCAGTATTTT.

V gene TRBV7-8 combines with J gene TRBJ1-1; 7 bases map to TRBD1. With V trimmed by 5 bases and J by 2 bases, 5 bases remained unmatched. Germline V gene sequence: CDR1 SGHVS, CDR2 FQNEAQ. The CDR3 is 14 amino acids. The CDR3 nucleotides read TGTGCCAGCAGCCCGACAGGGAGTAACACTGAAGCTTTCTTT. It yields the protein CASSPTGSNTEAFF.

The chain recombines TRBV28 with TRBJ1-1; D uncertain. CDR1 and CDR2 from the germline V gene are MDHEN and SYDVKM. CDR3 length: 11 residues. V was clipped by 3 bases and J by 6 bases, with 5 bases between them. CDR3 DNA: TGTGCCAGCAGTTTTTCCGCTGAAGCTTTCTTT. This translates into CASSFSAEAFF.

This sequence joins TRBV2 and TRBJ1-5, with 8 bases fitting TRBD1. Germline V gene lookup returns CDR1 SNHLY and CDR2 FYNNEI. Trimming cost V 4 bases and J 4 bases; bases outside gene matches: 3. This CDR3 is 14 amino acids long. The CDR3 coding sequence is TGTGCCAGCAGTGCAGGGGGCGCGAATCAGCCCCAGCATTTT. This translates into CASSAGGANQPQHF.

The J gene is TRBJ1-1, the V gene TRBV5-8; the D gene is possibly TRBD1 (6 bases). Germline CDR1 reads SGHTS; CDR2 reads YDEGEE. There are 14 residues in the CDR3. Trimming cost V 2 bases and J 1 base, with 9 bases left between them. CDR3 DNA: TGTGCCAGCAGCTTTAGGGGGGCGAACACTGAAGCTTTCTTT. Its protein is CASSFRGANTEAFF.

The V gene is TRBV7-9, the J gene TRBJ2-1; a possible D gene is TRBD2 (7 bases). The length of the CDR3 is 15 residues. Trimming removed 2 bases at V and 5 bases at J, with 13 bases between. Per germline, CDR1 SEHNR and CDR2 FQNEAQ (reference sequence). CDR3 in DNA: TGTGCCAGCAGCTTACTCGGGGGGCTCGACAATGAGCAGTTCTTC. Translation gives CASSLLGGLDNEQFF.

V is TRBV5-5 and J is TRBJ1-5, with a possible D match to TRBD1 (6 bases). V was clipped by 4 bases and J by 3 bases, with 20 bases between them. CDR1 is SGHKS and CDR2 is YYEKEE in the germline V gene (reference sequence). This CDR3 spans 17 amino acids. The CDR3 DNA is TGTGCCAGCAGCCAAAGCTTACAGGGCCGCGCCAATCAGCCCCAGCATTTT. This encodes CASSQSLQGRANQPQHF.

The chain carries TRBV30 and TRBJ2-2, with D unclear. The CDR3 is made up of 13 amino acids. Germline loops: CDR1 GTSNPN, CDR2 SVGIG (reference sequence). The V end was cut by 8 bases, the J end by 3 bases, with 13 bases between. CDR3 region: CAGSARYTGELFF. DNA for the CDR3: TGTGCCGGGTCTGCGCGGTACACCGGGGAGCTGTTTTTT.

The chain couples TRBV20-1 to TRBJ2-5, with D unclear. The germline V and J ends were trimmed by 3 bases and 5 bases, with 7 bases remaining between them. Germline values: CDR1 DFQATT, CDR2 SNEGSKA (reference sequence). This CDR3 has 11 amino acids. CDR3 sequence: CSARLGETQYF. The DNA of the CDR3 is TGCAGTGCTAGGCTAGGGGAGACCCAGTACTTC.

The V and J genes are TRBV6-5 and TRBJ2-3, with D possibly TRBD2 on 5 matching bases. Looked up from germline, CDR1 is MNHEY and CDR2 is SVGAGI. The CDR3 covers 14 residues. The germline V and J ends were trimmed by 10 bases and 4 bases, with 18 bases remaining between them. The CDR3 is CATRFGELADTQYF. The CDR3 DNA reads TGTGCCACCCGGTTCGGGGAATTGGCAGATACGCAGTATTTT.

V gene TRBV5-4 combines with J gene TRBJ2-3, with 10 bases fitting TRBD2. The CDR3 has 18 residues. V gave up 0 bases and J gave up 7 bases; unmatched junction bases: 14. Per the germline V gene, CDR1 is SGHNT and CDR2 is YYREEE (reference sequence). The CDR3 DNA sequence: TGTGCCAGCAGCTTGGTCGGTAAAGCGGGGGGGCCGACGTATACGCAGTATTTT. Its translation is CASSLVGKAGGPTYTQYF.